This TCR beta chain was sequenced for a study of T-cell memory formation after mild COVID-19. MiXCR, applied by TCRdb to the 5' RACE reads, yields one record per CDR3 protein. Here the sample spans about 140,000 distinct CDR3 sequences, 14% being singletons. Findings of the study overall: Those CD4+ clones that contracted were mainly in CM and EM (CD8+ ones in EMRA).

Details on this clonotype: As yet, its antigen is unknown.

The CDR3 extends over 20 amino acids. Trimming removed 1 base from V and 0 bases from J; junction bases left unmatched: 15. V is TRBV12-3 or TRBV12-4 and J is TRBJ1-3; 7 positions match TRBD1. The sample consisted of PBMCs or a T cell subset sorted from them (not recorded which). This receptor was identified in an adult woman who had mild COVID-19 (a few samples of this study predate the infection). Cell type and time point are not known. Written as DNA, the CDR3 is TGTGCCAGCAGTTTAGATCGGGTAAGGACAGGTGACCGCTCTGGAAACACCATATATTTT. Protein: CASSLDRVRTGDRSGNTIYF.